This T cell receptor (beta chain) was identified during a study of Graves' ophthalmopathy and Graves' hyperthyroidism. Looking at the study overall: Before any treatment, peripheral blood was taken at the initial diagnosis. Overall study findings and caveats: The model predicted progression of ophthalmopathy with a sensitivity of roughly 70%, and its specificity was about 76%.

Stable hyperthyroidism meant no progression to ophthalmopathy within 18 months of follow-up. Hyperthyroidism patients were newly diagnosed, under 2 months' duration, aged 18 to 65. Germline lookup yields CDR1 MNHEY and CDR2 SVGAGI. The CDR3 sequence is 13 residues long. Comment on this clonotype: Its antigen is not identified. Mismatch with germline at one junction end may stem from a read error.

RNA transcripts were the source from which TCR beta CDR3 regions were amplified. HTBI-primed first-round RT-PCR preceded second-round multiplex PCR. MiXCR, applied by TCRdb to the multiplex PCR reads, yields one record per CDR3 protein. The sample lists roughly 420,000 distinct CDR3 sequences; under 25% were seen once. Sequencing was done on a sample of peripheral blood. The TCR comes from a young woman with stable Graves' hyperthyroidism. The chain recombines TRBV6-5 with TRBJ1-5, with D unresolved. CDR3 in amino acids: CASSYRESQPPHF. CDR3 nucleotide sequence: TGTGCCAGCAGTTACAGGGAAAGTCAGCCCCCGCATTTT.